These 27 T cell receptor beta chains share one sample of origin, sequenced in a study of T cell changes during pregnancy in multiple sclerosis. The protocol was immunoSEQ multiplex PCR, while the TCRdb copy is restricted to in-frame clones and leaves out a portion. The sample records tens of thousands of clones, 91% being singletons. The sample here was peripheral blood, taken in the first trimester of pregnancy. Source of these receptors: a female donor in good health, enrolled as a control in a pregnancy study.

In nucleotides, the CDR3 is TGTGCCAGCTTTACCTATCCTTCCACTGAAGCTTTCTTT. It encodes CASFTYPSTEAFF. V gene TRBV2 combines with J gene TRBJ1-1, with D uncertain. There are 13 residues in the CDR3. Trimming removed 8 bases at V and 4 bases at J, with 14 bases between. Germline assignment: CDR1 SNHLY and CDR2 FYNNEI. Full variable domain (outside the CDR3, taken from reference TRBV2 and TRBJ1-1): EPEVTQTPSHQVTQMGQEVILRCVPISNHLYFYWYRQILGQKVEFLVSFYNNEISEKSEIFDDQFSVERPDGSNFTLKIRSTKLEDSAMYFCASFTYPSTEAFFGQGTRLTVV.

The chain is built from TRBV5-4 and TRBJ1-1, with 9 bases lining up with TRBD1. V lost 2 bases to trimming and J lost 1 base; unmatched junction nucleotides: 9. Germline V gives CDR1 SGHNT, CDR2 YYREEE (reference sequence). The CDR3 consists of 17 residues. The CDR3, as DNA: TGTGCCAGCAGCTTTATTCCGCCGGACAGGGGGAACACTGAAGCTTTCTTT. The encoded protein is CASSFIPPDRGNTEAFF.

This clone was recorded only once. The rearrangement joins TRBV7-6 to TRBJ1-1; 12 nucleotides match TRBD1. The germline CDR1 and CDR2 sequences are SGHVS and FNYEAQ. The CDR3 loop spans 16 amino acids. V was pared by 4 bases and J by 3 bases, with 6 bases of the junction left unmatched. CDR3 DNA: TGTGCCAGCAGCTGGGGACAGGGGGCGGGGGACACTGAAGCTTTCTTT. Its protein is CASSWGQGAGDTEAFF. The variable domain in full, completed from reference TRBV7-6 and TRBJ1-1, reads GAGVSQSPRYKVTKRGQDVALRCDPISGHVSLYWYRQALGQGPEFLTYFNYEAQQDKSGLPNDRFSAERPEGSISTLTIQRTEQRDSAMYRCASSWGQGAGDTEAFFGQGTRLTVV.

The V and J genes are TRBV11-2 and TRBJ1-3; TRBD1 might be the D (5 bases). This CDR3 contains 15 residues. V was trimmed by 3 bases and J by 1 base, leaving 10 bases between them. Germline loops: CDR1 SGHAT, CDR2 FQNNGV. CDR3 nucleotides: TGTGCCAGCAGCTTCGGACACCCGTCTGGAAACACCATATATTTT. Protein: CASSFGHPSGNTIYF.

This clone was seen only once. CDR3 protein: CASSLLGGATNTGELFF. The CDR3 nucleotides are TGTGCCAGCAGCTTACTAGGGGGGGCAACGAACACCGGGGAGCTGTTTTTT. The genes are TRBV7-2 and TRBJ2-2, with D perhaps matching TRBD2 (7 bases). Per the germline V gene, CDR1 is SGHTA and CDR2 is FQGNSA. This CDR3 comprises 17 residues. The V and J ends lost 2 bases and 0 bases respectively, with 13 bases between them.

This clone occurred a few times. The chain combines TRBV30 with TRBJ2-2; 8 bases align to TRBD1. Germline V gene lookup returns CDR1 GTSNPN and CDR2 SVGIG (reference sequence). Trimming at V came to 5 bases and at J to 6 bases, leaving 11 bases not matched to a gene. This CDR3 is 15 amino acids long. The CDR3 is CAWDRGNYKAGELFF. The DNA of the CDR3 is TGTGCCTGGGACAGGGGAAATTATAAGGCCGGGGAGCTGTTTTTT.

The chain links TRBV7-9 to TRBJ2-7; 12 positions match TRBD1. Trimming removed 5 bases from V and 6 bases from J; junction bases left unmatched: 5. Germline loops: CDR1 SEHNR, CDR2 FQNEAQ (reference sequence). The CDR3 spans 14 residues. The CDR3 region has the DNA TGTGCCAGCAGCCCCGGGACAGGGGGCCTCGAGCAGTACTTC. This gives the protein CASSPGTGGLEQYF.

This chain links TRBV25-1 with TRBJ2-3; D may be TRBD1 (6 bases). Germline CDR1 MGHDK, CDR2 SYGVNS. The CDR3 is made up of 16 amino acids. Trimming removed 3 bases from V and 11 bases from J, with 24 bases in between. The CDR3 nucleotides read TGTGCCAGCAGTGAGCCGGGACACGGACCCCACATGGGGCAGTATTTT. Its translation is CASSEPGHGPHMGQYF.

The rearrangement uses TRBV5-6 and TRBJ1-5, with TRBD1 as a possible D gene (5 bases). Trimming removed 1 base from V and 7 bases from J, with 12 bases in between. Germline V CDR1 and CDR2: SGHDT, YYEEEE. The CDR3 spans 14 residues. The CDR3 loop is CASSLSGQGQPQHF. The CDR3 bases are TGTGCCAGCAGCTTGTCCGGGCAGGGACAGCCCCAGCATTTT.

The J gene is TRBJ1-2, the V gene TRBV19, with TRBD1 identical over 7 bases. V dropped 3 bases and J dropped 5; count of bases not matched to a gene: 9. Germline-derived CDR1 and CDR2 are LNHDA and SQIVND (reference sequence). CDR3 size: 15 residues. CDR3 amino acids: CASSIVPGTVYGYTF. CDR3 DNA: TGTGCCAGTAGTATCGTCCCCGGGACAGTTTATGGCTACACCTTC. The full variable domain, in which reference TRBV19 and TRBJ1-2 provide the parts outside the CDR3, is DGGITQSPKYLFRKEGQNVTLSCEQNLNHDAMYWYRQDPGQGLRLIYYSQIVNDFQKGDIAEGYSVSREKKESFPLTVTSAQKNPTAFYLCASSIVPGTVYGYTFGSGTRLTVV.

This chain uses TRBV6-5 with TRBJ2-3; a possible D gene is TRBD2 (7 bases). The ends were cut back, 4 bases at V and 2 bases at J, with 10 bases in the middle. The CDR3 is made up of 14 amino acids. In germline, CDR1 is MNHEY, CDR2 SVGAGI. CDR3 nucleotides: TGTGCCAGCAGTTCGGGGGGCCACACAGATACGCAGTATTTT. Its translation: CASSSGGHTDTQYF.

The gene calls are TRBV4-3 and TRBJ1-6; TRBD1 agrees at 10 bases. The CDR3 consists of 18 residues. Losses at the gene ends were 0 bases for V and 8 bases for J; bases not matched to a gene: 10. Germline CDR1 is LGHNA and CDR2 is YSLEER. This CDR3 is CASSQEARGQGKYSPLHF. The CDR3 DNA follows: TGCGCCAGCAGCCAAGAAGCCCGGGGACAGGGGAAATATTCACCCCTCCACTTT.

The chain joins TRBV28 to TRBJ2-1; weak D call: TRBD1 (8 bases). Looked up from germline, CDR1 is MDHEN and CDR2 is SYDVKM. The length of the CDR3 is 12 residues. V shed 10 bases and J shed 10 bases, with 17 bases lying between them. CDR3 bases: TGTGCCACCACAGGGGGGCGGGGGGAGCAGTTCTTC. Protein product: CATTGGRGEQFF.

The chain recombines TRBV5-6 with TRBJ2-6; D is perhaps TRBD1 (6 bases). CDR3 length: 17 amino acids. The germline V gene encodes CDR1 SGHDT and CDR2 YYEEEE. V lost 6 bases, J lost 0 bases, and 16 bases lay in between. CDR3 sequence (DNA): TGTGCCAGCACCGGACAGTCTAGGTTCTCTGGGGCCAACGTCCTGACTTTC. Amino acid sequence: CASTGQSRFSGANVLTF.

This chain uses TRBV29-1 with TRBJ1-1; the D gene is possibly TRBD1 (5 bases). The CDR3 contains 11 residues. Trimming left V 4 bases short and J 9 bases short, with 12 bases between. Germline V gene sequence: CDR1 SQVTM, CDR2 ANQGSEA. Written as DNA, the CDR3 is TGCAGCGTTGCCAGGGAAGATAAAGCTTTCTTT. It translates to CSVAREDKAFF.

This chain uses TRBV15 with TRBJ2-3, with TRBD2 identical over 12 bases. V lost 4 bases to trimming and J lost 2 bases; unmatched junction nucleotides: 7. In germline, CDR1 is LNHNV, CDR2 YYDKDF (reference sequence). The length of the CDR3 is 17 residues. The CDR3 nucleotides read TGTGCCACCAGCACCCAACTAGCGGGGGGACTCACAGATACGCAGTATTTT. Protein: CATSTQLAGGLTDTQYF.

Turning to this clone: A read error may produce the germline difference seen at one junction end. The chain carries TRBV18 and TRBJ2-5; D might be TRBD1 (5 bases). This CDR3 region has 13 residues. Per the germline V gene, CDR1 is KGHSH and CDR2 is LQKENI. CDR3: CASSPDIQEAQYF. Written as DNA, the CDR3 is TGTGCCAGCTCACCGGACATCCAAGAGGCCCAGTACTTC. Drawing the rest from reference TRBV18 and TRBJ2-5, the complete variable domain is NAGVMQNPRHLVRRRGQEARLRCSPMKGHSHVYWYRQLPEEGLKFMVYLQKENIIDESGMPKERFSAEFPKEGPSILRIQQVVRGDSAAYFCASSPDIQEAQYFGPGTRLLVL.

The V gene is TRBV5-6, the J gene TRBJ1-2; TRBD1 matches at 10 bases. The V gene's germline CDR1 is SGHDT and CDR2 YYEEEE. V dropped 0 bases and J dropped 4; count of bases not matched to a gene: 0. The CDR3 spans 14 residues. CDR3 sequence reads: CASSLGQGAYGYTF. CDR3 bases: TGTGCCAGCAGCTTGGGACAGGGGGCCTATGGCTACACCTTC.

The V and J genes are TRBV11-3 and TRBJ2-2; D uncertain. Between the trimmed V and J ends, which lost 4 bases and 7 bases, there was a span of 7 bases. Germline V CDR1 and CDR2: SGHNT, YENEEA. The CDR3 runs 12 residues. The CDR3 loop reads CASSSTGGELFF. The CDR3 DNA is TGTGCCAGCAGCTCGACGGGCGGGGAGCTGTTTTTT. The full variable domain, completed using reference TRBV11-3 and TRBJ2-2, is EAGVVQSPRYKIIEKKQPVAFWCNPISGHNTLYWYLQNLGQGPELLIRYENEEAVDDSQLPKDRFSAERLKGVDSTLKIQPAELGDSAVYLCASSSTGGELFFGEGSRLTVL.

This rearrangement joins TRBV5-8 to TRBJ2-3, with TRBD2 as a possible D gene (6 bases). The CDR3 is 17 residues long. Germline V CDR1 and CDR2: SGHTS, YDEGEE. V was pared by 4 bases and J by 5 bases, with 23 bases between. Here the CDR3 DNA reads TGTGCCAGCAGCCGGAGGGCCGGGGTGGCTATCGGAGATACGCAGTATTTT. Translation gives CASSRRAGVAIGDTQYF. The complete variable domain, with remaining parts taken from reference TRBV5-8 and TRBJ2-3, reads EAGVTQSPTHLIKTRGQQATLRCSPISGHTSVYWYQQALGLGLQFLLWYDEGEERNRGNFPPRFSGRQFPNYSSELNVNALELEDSALYLCASSRRAGVAIGDTQYFGPGTRLTVL.

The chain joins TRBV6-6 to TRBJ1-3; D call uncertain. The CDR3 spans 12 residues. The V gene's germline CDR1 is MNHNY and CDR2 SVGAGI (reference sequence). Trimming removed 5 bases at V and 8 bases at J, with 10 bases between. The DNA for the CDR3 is TGTGCCAGCAGTACCCTTAGAGACACCATATATTTT. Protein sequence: CASSTLRDTIYF.

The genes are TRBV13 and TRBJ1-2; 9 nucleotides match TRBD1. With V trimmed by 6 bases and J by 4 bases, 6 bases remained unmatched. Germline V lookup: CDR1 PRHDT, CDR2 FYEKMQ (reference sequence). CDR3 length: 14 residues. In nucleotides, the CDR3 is TGTGCCAGCAGATCCGGGACAGGGATCTATGGCTACACCTTC. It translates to CASRSGTGIYGYTF.

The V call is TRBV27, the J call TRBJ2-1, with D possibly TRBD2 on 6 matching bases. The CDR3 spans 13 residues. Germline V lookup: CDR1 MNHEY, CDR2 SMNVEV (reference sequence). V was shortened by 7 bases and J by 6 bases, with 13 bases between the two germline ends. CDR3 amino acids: CASKGLTPNEQFF. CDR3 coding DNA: TGTGCCAGCAAGGGACTCACTCCCAATGAGCAGTTCTTC.

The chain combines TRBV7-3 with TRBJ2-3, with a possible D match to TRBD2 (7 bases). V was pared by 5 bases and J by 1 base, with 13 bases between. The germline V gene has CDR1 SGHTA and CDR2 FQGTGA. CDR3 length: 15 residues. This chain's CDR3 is CASSRKGGGTDTQYF. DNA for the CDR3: TGTGCCAGCAGCCGAAAGGGGGGGGGCACAGATACGCAGTATTTT.

The CDR3 DNA follows: TGTGCCAGCAGCTTCGGACAGGGGACAGATACGCAGTATTTT. Encoded protein: CASSFGQGTDTQYF. V gene TRBV5-8 combines with J gene TRBJ2-3; TRBD1 matches at 9 bases. J gave up 3 bases and V 2 bases, and 1 base lay outside the gene matches. Germline V gene lookup returns CDR1 SGHTS and CDR2 YDEGEE. CDR3 length: 14 residues.

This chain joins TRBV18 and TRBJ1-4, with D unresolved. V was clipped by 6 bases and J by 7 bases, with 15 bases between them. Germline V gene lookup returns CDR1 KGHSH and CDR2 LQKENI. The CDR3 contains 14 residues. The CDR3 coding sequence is TGTGCCAGCTCCGACATGGCCAGTGGTGAAAAACTGTTTTTT. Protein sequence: CASSDMASGEKLFF.

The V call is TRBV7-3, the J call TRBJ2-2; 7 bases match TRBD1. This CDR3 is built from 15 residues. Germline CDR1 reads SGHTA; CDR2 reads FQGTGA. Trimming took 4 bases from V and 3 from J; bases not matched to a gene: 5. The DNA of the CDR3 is TGTGCCAGCAGCTCCACCGGGACAGACACCGGGGAGCTGTTTTTT. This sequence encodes CASSSTGTDTGELFF.